Listed below are T cell receptor beta chains from one sample, sequenced in a study of OX40 agonist ivuxolimab in advanced cancers. Sequencing was performed with immunoSEQ multiplex PCR; in TCRdb, only in-frame clones are kept and a portion is missing. There are 45,000 to 60,000 clones in the sample; around 89% occur only once, and less than 6% lies in the top ten. Source: CD4+ or CD8+ T cells sorted from blood, taken in a trial of the OX40 agonist ivuxolimab. The receptors stem from an adult with an advanced solid tumor such as melanoma, head and neck, liver or kidney cancer. CDR3s include the opening cysteine and the closing phenylalanine or tryptophan. Fields, in order: D gene, CDR3 length, J gene, V gene, clone size, CDR3 DNA, CDR3 protein. The D gene is left open where the match is weak. A row's size may be missing; if present it is once, few, many or a size class.

D: NA
length: 15
J: TRBJ2-5
V: TRBV7-9
size: NA
DNA: TGTGCCAGCAGCAAAGAACAAACCCGGGGGGAGACCCAGTACTTC
CDR3: CASSKEQTRGETQYF

D: NA
length: 14
J: TRBJ2-2
V: TRBV6-1
size: NA
DNA: TGTGCCAGCAGCACAACTAGCTACACCGGGGAGCTGTTTTTT
CDR3: CASSTTSYTGELFF

D: NA
length: 13
J: TRBJ1-5
V: TRBV2
size: once
DNA: TGTGCCAGCAACGGCAGGGGCCATCAGCCCCAGCATTTT
CDR3: CASNGRGHQPQHF

D: NA
length: 15
J: TRBJ2-3
V: TRBV30
size: NA
DNA: TGTGCCTGGAGTGTAGGTTCCGGGATCACAGATACGCAGTATTTT
CDR3: CAWSVGSGITDTQYF

D: NA
length: 12
J: TRBJ2-7
V: TRBV28
size: once
DNA: TGTGCCAGCAATATAGGGGGAAACGAGCAGTACTTC
CDR3: CASNIGGNEQYF

D: TRBD2
length: 15
J: TRBJ2-4
V: TRBV6-5
size: NA
DNA: TGTGCCAGCAGTCCGCGGGAGGGGGCCAAAAACATTCAGTACTTC
CDR3: CASSPREGAKNIQYF

D: NA
length: 13
J: TRBJ2-7
V: TRBV7-6
size: NA
DNA: TGTGCCAGCAGCTTAGGGGTCAGGGGTGAGCAGTACTTC
CDR3: CASSLGVRGEQYF

D: NA
length: 12
J: TRBJ2-2
V: TRBV28
size: NA
DNA: TGTGCCAGCAGAATGAACACCGGGGAGCTGTTTTTT
CDR3: CASRMNTGELFF

D: NA
length: 10
J: TRBJ1-2
V: TRBV19
size: once
DNA: TGTGCCAGCTACGGCTATGGCTACACCTTC
CDR3: CASYGYGYTF

D: TRBD1
length: 14
J: TRBJ2-7
V: TRBV30
size: once
DNA: TGTGCCTGGAGTGGCGGACAGGGGGCTTACGAGCAGTACTTC
CDR3: CAWSGGQGAYEQYF

D: NA
length: 15
J: TRBJ2-7
V: TRBV6-6
size: NA
DNA: TGTGCCAGCAAGCTAGGGGGATATAGCTCCTACGAGCAGTACTTC
CDR3: CASKLGGYSSYEQYF

D: TRBD1
length: 15
J: TRBJ2-5
V: TRBV28
size: NA
DNA: TGTGCCAGCAGTTTAGCCGCGACAGGGTTTCGGACCCAGTACTTC
CDR3: CASSLAATGFRTQYF

D: NA
length: 15
J: TRBJ1-2
V: TRBV27
size: NA
DNA: TGTGCCAGCAGTCCACCTAGTGGGGGCCCCCTTGGCTACACCTTC
CDR3: CASSPPSGGPLGYTF

D: NA
length: 15
J: TRBJ2-1
V: TRBV19
size: NA
DNA: TGTGCCAGTAACGGCCGGGGGGCTTTCTACAATGAGCAGTTCTTC
CDR3: CASNGRGAFYNEQFF

D: TRBD1
length: 15
J: TRBJ2-3
V: TRBV2
size: NA
DNA: TGTGCCAGCAGTGAAGAGGGACAGGGCACAGATACGCAGTATTTT
CDR3: CASSEEGQGTDTQYF

D: NA
length: 18
J: TRBJ1-2
V: TRBV7-9
size: NA
DNA: TGTGCCAGCAGCCCCAAAAACCCCGTGGGACGGACTAACTATGGCTACACCTTC
CDR3: CASSPKNPVGRTNYGYTF

D: TRBD1
length: 17
J: TRBJ2-6
V: TRBV18
size: once
DNA: TGTGCCAGCTCACCGAGGACAGGGGGCTCTGGGGCCAACGTCCTGACTTTC
CDR3: CASSPRTGGSGANVLTF

D: TRBD2
length: 14
J: TRBJ2-7
V: TRBV28
size: NA
DNA: TGTGCCAGCAGTCTAGCGGGAAGCCTCCACGAGCAGTACTTC
CDR3: CASSLAGSLHEQYF

D: TRBD1
length: 16
J: TRBJ1-3
V: TRBV19
size: NA
DNA: TGTGCCAGTAGCCCAAACAGGGGGCTGTACGGAAACACCATATATTTT
CDR3: CASSPNRGLYGNTIYF

D: NA
length: 16
J: TRBJ1-5
V: TRBV18
size: once
DNA: TGTGCCAGCTCACCCGCGGGGGCCGGAGGCAATCAGCCCCAGCATTTT
CDR3: CASSPAGAGGNQPQHF

D: NA
length: 14
J: TRBJ1-4
V: TRBV6-5
size: NA
DNA: TGTGCCAGCAGTTACTCGTCAGTGAGGGAAAAACTGTTTTTT
CDR3: CASSYSSVREKLFF

D: NA
length: 13
J: TRBJ2-2
V: TRBV7-2
size: NA
DNA: TGTGCCAGTAGCCGGGGAGTCACCGGGGAGCTGTTTTTT
CDR3: CASSRGVTGELFF

D: NA
length: 14
J: TRBJ2-7
V: TRBV28
size: NA
DNA: TGTGCCAGCAGTGGTCCAGGGGGGGCTAACGAGCAGTACTTC
CDR3: CASSGPGGANEQYF

D: NA
length: 13
J: TRBJ1-5
V: TRBV7-9
size: NA
DNA: TGTGCCGGCAGCTTAGGGCCGGGGCAGCCCCAGCATTTT
CDR3: CAGSLGPGQPQHF

D: TRBD1
length: 16
J: TRBJ2-5
V: TRBV7-2
size: NA
DNA: TGTGCCAGCAGCCCTGGGCAGGGCAGGGGGCTGGAGACCCAGTACTTC
CDR3: CASSPGQGRGLETQYF

D: NA
length: 13
J: TRBJ1-4
V: TRBV5-1
size: NA
DNA: TGCGCCAGCAGCACAAGTTCCAGGGATAAACTGTTTTTT
CDR3: CASSTSSRDKLFF

D: NA
length: 17
J: TRBJ2-3
V: TRBV5-1
size: NA
DNA: TGCGCCAGCAGCTCAGGTACACGGGGGATCAGCACAGATACGCAGTATTTT
CDR3: CASSSGTRGISTDTQYF

D: NA
length: 12
J: TRBJ1-2
V: TRBV7-2
size: NA
DNA: TGTGCCAGCAGCCAACAGCACTATGGCTACACCTTC
CDR3: CASSQQHYGYTF

D: NA
length: 11
J: TRBJ1-1
V: TRBV20-1
size: few
DNA: TGCAGTGTTCACGGGGGCACTGAAGCTTTCTTT
CDR3: CSVHGGTEAFF

D: NA
length: 14
J: TRBJ1-1
V: TRBV9
size: NA
DNA: TGTGCCAGCAGCGTAGGTCTTTTGAACACTGAAGCTTTCTTT
CDR3: CASSVGLLNTEAFF

D: TRBD2
length: 13
J: TRBJ2-1
V: TRBV7-3
size: NA
DNA: TGTGCCAGCAGCTTAAACCTAGCGGGAGATTGGTTCTTC
CDR3: CASSLNLAGDWFF

D: NA
length: 16
J: TRBJ1-5
V: TRBV28
size: NA
DNA: TGTGCCACCTCGCTGATTACCGGGACTGGAAATCAGCCCCAGCATTTT
CDR3: CATSLITGTGNQPQHF

D: TRBD1
length: 13
J: TRBJ2-5
V: TRBV5-6
size: once
DNA: TGTGCCAGCAGCAGGGACAGAGGAGAGACCCAGTACTTC
CDR3: CASSRDRGETQYF

D: TRBD1
length: 15
J: TRBJ1-1
V: TRBV30
size: NA
DNA: TGTGCCTGGAGTGTACGAGGGACAGGGGGCGCAGGGGCTTTCTTT
CDR3: CAWSVRGTGGAGAFF

D: TRBD1
length: 14
J: TRBJ2-7
V: TRBV7-2
size: NA
DNA: TGTGCCAGCAGCCGAGCGGGACAGGGCTACGAGCAGTACTTC
CDR3: CASSRAGQGYEQYF

D: NA
length: 15
J: TRBJ1-6
V: TRBV5-1
size: NA
DNA: TGCGCCAGCAGCTTGCAGCCGATTCGGGATTCACCCCTCCACTTT
CDR3: CASSLQPIRDSPLHF

D: NA
length: 16
J: TRBJ1-6
V: TRBV9
size: NA
DNA: TGTGCCAGCAGCGTAGGCGCGTGGCAGGGAAATTCACCCCTCCACTTT
CDR3: CASSVGAWQGNSPLHF

D: NA
length: 13
J: TRBJ1-2
V: TRBV2
size: once
DNA: TGTGCCAGCGCGTGGGGAACTTCCTATGGCTACACCTTC
CDR3: CASAWGTSYGYTF

D: NA
length: 13
J: TRBJ2-4
V: TRBV27
size: NA
DNA: TGTGCCAGCAGTAAACTAGAGGGGAACATTCAGTACTTC
CDR3: CASSKLEGNIQYF

D: NA
length: 15
J: TRBJ2-2
V: TRBV18
size: NA
DNA: TGTGCCAGCTCACCCCGACAGGCGAACACCGGGGAGCTGTTTTTT
CDR3: CASSPRQANTGELFF

D: TRBD2
length: 15
J: TRBJ2-4
V: TRBV27
size: NA
DNA: TGTGCCAGCAGTCGAACGGGACTAGTGTGGAACATTCAGTACTTC
CDR3: CASSRTGLVWNIQYF

D: TRBD1
length: 15
J: TRBJ1-3
V: TRBV18
size: NA
DNA: TGTGCCAGCTCACCGGCCGGGACAGGTGAAAACACCATATATTTT
CDR3: CASSPAGTGENTIYF

D: NA
length: 16
J: TRBJ2-1
V: TRBV5-5
size: NA
DNA: TGTGCCAGCAGCTTCACTGGGATTCCGTCCTACAATGAGCAGTTCTTC
CDR3: CASSFTGIPSYNEQFF

D: NA
length: 15
J: TRBJ2-7
V: TRBV29-1
size: few
DNA: TGCAGCGTTGAAGTGGTTGCGAGTAGCGGCTACGAGCAGTACTTC
CDR3: CSVEVVASSGYEQYF

D: NA
length: 13
J: TRBJ1-5
V: TRBV29-1
size: NA
DNA: TGCAGCGTTAAATGGGGGCCGAATCAGCCCCAGCATTTT
CDR3: CSVKWGPNQPQHF

D: NA
length: 13
J: TRBJ2-3
V: TRBV30
size: NA
DNA: TGTGCCTGGAGTAACGGTATGGGGGATACGCAGTATTTT
CDR3: CAWSNGMGDTQYF

D: TRBD2
length: 15
J: TRBJ2-1
V: TRBV5-4
size: NA
DNA: TGTGCCAGCAGCTTACCGGGGGGATCCTACAATGAGCAGTTCTTC
CDR3: CASSLPGGSYNEQFF